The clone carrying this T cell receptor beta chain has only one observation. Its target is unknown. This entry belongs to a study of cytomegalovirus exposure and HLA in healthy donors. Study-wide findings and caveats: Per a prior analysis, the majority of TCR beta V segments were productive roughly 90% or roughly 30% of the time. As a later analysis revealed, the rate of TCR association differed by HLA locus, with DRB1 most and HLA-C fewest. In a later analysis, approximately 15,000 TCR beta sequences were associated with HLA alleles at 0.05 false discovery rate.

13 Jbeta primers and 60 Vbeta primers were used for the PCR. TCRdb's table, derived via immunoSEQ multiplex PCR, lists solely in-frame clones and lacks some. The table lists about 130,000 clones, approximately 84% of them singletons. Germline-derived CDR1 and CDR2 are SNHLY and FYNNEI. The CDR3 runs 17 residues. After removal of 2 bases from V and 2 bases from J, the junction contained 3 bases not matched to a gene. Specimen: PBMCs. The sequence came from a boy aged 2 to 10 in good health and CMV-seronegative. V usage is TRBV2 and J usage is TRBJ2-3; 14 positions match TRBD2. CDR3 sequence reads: CASSERLAGGYTDTQYF. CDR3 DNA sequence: TGTGCCAGCAGTGAAAGACTAGCGGGAGGGTACACAGATACGCAGTATTTT. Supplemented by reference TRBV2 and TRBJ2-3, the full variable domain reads EPEVTQTPSHQVTQMGQEVILRCVPISNHLYFYWYRQILGQKVEFLVSFYNNEISEKSEIFDDQFSVERPDGSNFTLKIRSTKLEDSAMYFCASSERLAGGYTDTQYFGPGTRLTVL.